These 6 T cell receptor beta chains share one sample of origin, sequenced in a study of OX40 agonist ivuxolimab in advanced cancers. The assay was immunoSEQ multiplex PCR, and TCRdb's table has in-frame clones only and misses some. Among over 85,000 clones, roughly 80% were seen once, and the ten largest hold around 1.1%. Sequences were derived from CD4+ or CD8+ T cells sorted from blood, sampled in a trial of the OX40 agonist ivuxolimab. The source of these receptors is an adult with an advanced solid tumor such as melanoma, head and neck, liver or kidney cancer.

The chain couples TRBV7-9 to TRBJ1-2; no reliable D call. The V end lost 1 base, the J end lost 8 bases, and 8 bases lay between the germline ends. CDR3 size: 12 residues. Per germline, CDR1 SEHNR and CDR2 FQNEAQ (reference sequence). The CDR3 coding sequence is TGTGCCAGCAGCTTAGAAGCATACGGCTACACCTTC. Encoded protein: CASSLEAYGYTF.

A few counts support this clone. The V and J genes are TRBV7-2 and TRBJ2-3; 9 bases line up with TRBD2. The CDR3 extends over 15 amino acids. With V trimmed by 4 bases and J by 2 bases, 4 bases remained unmatched. Per germline, CDR1 SGHTA and CDR2 FQGNSA. This chain's CDR3 is CASSSGTSITDTQYF. Here the CDR3 DNA reads TGTGCCAGCAGCTCCGGGACTAGCATCACAGATACGCAGTATTTT.

V and J are TRBV5-1 and TRBJ1-2, with TRBD1 as a possible D gene (6 bases). Germline values: CDR1 SGHRS, CDR2 YFSETQ. V lost 4 bases, J lost 3 bases, and 16 bases lay in between. The CDR3 extends over 15 amino acids. CDR3 bases: TGCGCCAGCAGCCCCGGGACGGGGGGGCACTATGGCTACACCTTC. Its translation: CASSPGTGGHYGYTF.

V usage is TRBV28 and J usage is TRBJ2-2; D might be TRBD1 (6 bases). The CDR3 contains 15 residues. Germline CDR1 is MDHEN and CDR2 is SYDVKM. Between the trimmed V and J ends, which lost 6 bases and 3 bases, there was a span of 14 bases. CDR3 amino acids: CASRRQGLYTGELFF. The CDR3 DNA reads TGTGCCAGCAGAAGGCAGGGGTTGTACACCGGGGAGCTGTTTTTT.

This clone came up a few times. The chain joins TRBV28 to TRBJ1-4; 8 bases match TRBD1. CDR3 size: 13 residues. CDR1 is MDHEN, CDR2 SYDVKM, per germline. V gave up 6 bases and J gave up 8 bases; unmatched junction bases: 5. CDR3 sequence reads: CASRTGDDEKLFF. CDR3 nucleotide sequence: TGTGCCAGCAGGACAGGGGATGACGAAAAACTGTTTTTT. Full variable domain (missing parts from reference TRBV28 and TRBJ1-4): DVKVTQSSRYLVKRTGEKVFLECVQDMDHENMFWYRQDPGLGLRLIYFSYDVKMKEKGDIPEGYSVSREKKERFSLILESASTNQTSMYLCASRTGDDEKLFFGSGTQLSVL.

Here the CDR3 reads CASSLAGHNQPQHF. DNA for the CDR3: TGTGCCAGCAGTTTAGCGGGACACAATCAGCCCCAGCATTTT. The rearrangement joins TRBV28 to TRBJ1-5; D is possibly TRBD1 (6 bases). CDR1 is MDHEN, CDR2 SYDVKM, per germline. The V end was cut by 2 bases, the J end by 3 bases, with 8 bases between. This CDR3 region has 14 residues.